This TCR beta chain came from a study of T cell repertoires in cytomegalovirus infection. TCRdb re-derived calls from the reads in MiXCR, one entry per CDR3 protein. The repertoire has around 900,000 distinct CDR3 sequences, 30% to 40% of them found once; the top ten carry over 11%. Worth noting for this clonotype: Its target is unknown.

Germline CDR1 is MNHEY and CDR2 is SVGEGT. The CDR3 runs to 14 residues. The germline V and J ends were trimmed by 5 bases and 2 bases, with 10 bases remaining between them. The specimen was cultured CD8+ T cells from PBMCs, collected from culture after CMV antigen stimulation. The TCR sequence derives from a human donor in good health (CMV status not recorded). Some clones in this sample may be carry-over from other donors' samples. The rearrangement uses TRBV6-2 or TRBV6-3 and TRBJ1-5; no clear D gene. The CDR3 sequence: CASSGGSGNQPQHF. The CDR3 region has the DNA TGTGCCAGCAGTGGAGGTAGTGGCAATCAGCCCCAGCATTTT.